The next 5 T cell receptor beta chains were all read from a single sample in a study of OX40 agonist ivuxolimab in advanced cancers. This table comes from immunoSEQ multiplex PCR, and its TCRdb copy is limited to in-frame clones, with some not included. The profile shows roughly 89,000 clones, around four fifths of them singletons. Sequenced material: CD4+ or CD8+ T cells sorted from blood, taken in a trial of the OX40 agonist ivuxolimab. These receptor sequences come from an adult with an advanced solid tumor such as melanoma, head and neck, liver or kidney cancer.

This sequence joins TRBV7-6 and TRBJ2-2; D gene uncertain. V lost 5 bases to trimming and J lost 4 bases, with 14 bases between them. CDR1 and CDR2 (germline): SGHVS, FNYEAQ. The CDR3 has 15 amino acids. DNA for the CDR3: TGTGCCAGCAGCCCCACCGGCGGTATCACCGGGGAGCTGTTTTTT. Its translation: CASSPTGGITGELFF.

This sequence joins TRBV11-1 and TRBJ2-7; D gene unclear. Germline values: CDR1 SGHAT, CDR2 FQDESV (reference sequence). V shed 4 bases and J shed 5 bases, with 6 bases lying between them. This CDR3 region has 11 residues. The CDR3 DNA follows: TGTGCCAGCAGCTCTTTTGACGAGCAGTACTTC. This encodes CASSSFDEQYF.

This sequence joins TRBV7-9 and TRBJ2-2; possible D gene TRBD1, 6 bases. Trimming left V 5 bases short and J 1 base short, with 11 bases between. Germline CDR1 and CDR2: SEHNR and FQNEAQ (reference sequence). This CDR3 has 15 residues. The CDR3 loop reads CASSPPGVNTGELFF. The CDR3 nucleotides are TGTGCCAGCAGCCCACCAGGGGTGAACACCGGGGAGCTGTTTTTT.

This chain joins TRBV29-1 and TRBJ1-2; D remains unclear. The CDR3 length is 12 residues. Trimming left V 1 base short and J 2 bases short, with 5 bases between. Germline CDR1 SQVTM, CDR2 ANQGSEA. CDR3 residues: CSVEGMNYGYTF. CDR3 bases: TGCAGCGTTGAAGGGATGAACTATGGCTACACCTTC.

The CDR3 protein is CASSFFRPYNEQFF. CDR3 sequence (DNA): TGTGCCAGCAGCTTCTTCCGACCGTACAATGAGCAGTTCTTC. The rearrangement links TRBV7-2 to TRBJ2-1; no reliable D call. The CDR3 contains 14 residues. Germline loops: CDR1 SGHTA, CDR2 FQGNSA. The ends were cut back, 3 bases at V and 4 bases at J, with 10 bases in the middle.